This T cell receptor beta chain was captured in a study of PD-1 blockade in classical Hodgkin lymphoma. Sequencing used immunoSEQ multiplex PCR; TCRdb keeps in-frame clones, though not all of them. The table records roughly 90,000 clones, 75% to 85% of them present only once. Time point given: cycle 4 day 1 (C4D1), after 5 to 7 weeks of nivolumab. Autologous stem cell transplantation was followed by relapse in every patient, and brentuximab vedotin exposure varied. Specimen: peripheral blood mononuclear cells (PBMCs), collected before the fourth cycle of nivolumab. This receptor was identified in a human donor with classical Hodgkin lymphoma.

CDR3 in amino acids: CASTGGLNYEQYF. Written as DNA, the CDR3 is TGTGCCAGCACCGGGGGACTAAACTACGAGCAGTACTTC. V gene TRBV2 combines with J gene TRBJ2-7; the match to TRBD2 covers 7 bases. J gave up 3 bases and V 7 bases, and 6 bases lay outside the gene matches. The CDR3 extends over 13 amino acids. Germline-derived CDR1 and CDR2 are SNHLY and FYNNEI.